This TCR beta chain was identified during a study of blood T cell repertoires in COVID-19. Profiled with immunoSEQ multiplex PCR; TCRdb holds only in-frame clones, not every one. This sample carries 300,000 to 350,000 clones, 90% of them seen once, and the ten largest clones take 4% to 5.5%. The sequenced sample was PBMCs or T cells enriched from blood (not recorded which). This sequence was found in a woman aged 18-29 years with acute COVID-19.

The CDR3 sequence is CATSDGTISYEQYF. In DNA form, the CDR3 reads TGTGCCACCAGTGATGGGACTATCTCCTACGAGCAGTACTTC. This sequence joins TRBV24-1 and TRBJ2-7; 7 positions agree with TRBD2. CDR3 length: 14 amino acids. V dropped 3 bases and J dropped 0; count of bases not matched to a gene: 1. Per germline, CDR1 KGHDR and CDR2 SFDVKD.